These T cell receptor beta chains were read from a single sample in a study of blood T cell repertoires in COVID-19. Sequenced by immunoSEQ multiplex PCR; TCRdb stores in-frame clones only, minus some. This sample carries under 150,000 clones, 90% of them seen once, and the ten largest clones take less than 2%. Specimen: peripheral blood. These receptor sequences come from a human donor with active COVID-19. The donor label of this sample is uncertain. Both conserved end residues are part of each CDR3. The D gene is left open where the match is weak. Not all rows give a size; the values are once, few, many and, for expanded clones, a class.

CDR3: CASSYSGTEQYF; DNA: TGTGCCAGCAGTTACTCTGGCACCGAGCAGTACTTC; J: TRBJ2-7; V: TRBV6-5; size: .; D: .
CDR3: CASSFGDSRNTEAFF; DNA: TGTGCCAGCAGCTTCGGTGACAGTCGGAACACTGAAGCTTTCTTT; J: TRBJ1-1; V: TRBV5-8; size: .; D: .
CDR3: CASRSQGATPSNQPQHF; DNA: TGTGCCAGCAGATCACAGGGGGCGACGCCAAGCAATCAGCCCCAGCATTTT; J: TRBJ1-5; V: TRBV19; size: .; D: TRBD1
CDR3: CASSPSRGSSYNEQFF; DNA: TGTGCCAGCAGCCCTTCCCGGGGGAGCTCCTACAATGAGCAGTTCTTC; J: TRBJ2-1; V: TRBV7-9; size: once; D: .
CDR3: CASSQLTGGGNSNQPQHF; DNA: TGTGCCAGCAGCCAATTAACAGGGGGGGGAAATAGCAATCAGCCCCAGCATTTT; J: TRBJ1-5; V: TRBV3-1/TRBV3-2; size: .; D: TRBD1
CDR3: CASSIPGQKNEQFF; DNA: TGTGCCAGTAGTATACCGGGACAGAAGAATGAGCAGTTCTTC; J: TRBJ2-1; V: TRBV19; size: .; D: TRBD1
CDR3: CASSIVGLAGGRGETQYF; DNA: TGTGCCAGTAGTATAGTGGGACTAGCGGGGGGCCGGGGGGAGACCCAGTACTTC; J: TRBJ2-5; V: TRBV19; size: .; D: TRBD2
CDR3: CASSEPDRATSGAFF; DNA: TGCGCCAGCAGCGAACCGGACAGGGCAACGTCAGGAGCTTTCTTT; J: TRBJ1-1; V: TRBV5-1; size: .; D: TRBD1
CDR3: CATSRVVGAGKSYEQYF; DNA: TGTGCCACCAGCAGAGTGGTAGGGGCAGGGAAGTCCTACGAGCAGTACTTC; J: TRBJ2-7; V: TRBV15; size: once; D: .
CDR3: CASSEYGGGRDTQYF; DNA: TGTGCCAGCAGTGAATATGGGGGGGGCCGGGATACGCAGTATTTT; J: TRBJ2-3; V: TRBV25-1; size: .; D: .
CDR3: CASANVRGSGYTF; DNA: TGTGCCAGTGCAAACGTCAGGGGGAGTGGCTACACCTTC; J: TRBJ1-2; V: TRBV19; size: few; D: TRBD1
CDR3: CASSRLARQETQYF; DNA: TGTGCCAGCAGTCGACTAGCGAGACAAGAGACCCAGTACTTC; J: TRBJ2-5; V: TRBV6-2/TRBV6-3; size: .; D: TRBD2
CDR3: CASSTKYLGDRVTANGNTIYF; DNA: TGTGCCAGCAGCACAAAGTACCTGGGGGACAGGGTCACTGCAAATGGAAACACCATATATTTT; J: TRBJ1-3; V: TRBV21-1; size: .; D: .
CDR3: CASSRRQPLYEQYF; DNA: TGTGCCAGCAGCAGGCGACAACCCCTCTACGAGCAGTACTTC; J: TRBJ2-7; V: TRBV7-2; size: once; D: .
CDR3: CASSDSGSTDTQYF; DNA: TGTGCCAGCAGCGACAGTGGCAGCACAGATACGCAGTATTTT; J: TRBJ2-3; V: TRBV6-6; size: .; D: .
CDR3: CASRRSEQHYEQYF; DNA: TGTGCCAGCAGACGCTCAGAACAGCACTACGAGCAGTACTTC; J: TRBJ2-7; V: TRBV6-5; size: .; D: .
CDR3: CASSQGRFGGRVEDYGYTF; DNA: TGCGCCAGCAGCCAAGGTCGTTTCGGAGGGAGGGTTGAGGACTATGGCTACACCTTC; J: TRBJ1-2; V: TRBV4-1; size: .; D: .
CDR3: CASTRQGENYGYTF; DNA: TGTGCCAGTACCCGACAGGGGGAGAACTATGGCTACACCTTC; J: TRBJ1-2; V: TRBV19; size: many; D: TRBD1
CDR3: CATSRQPGQGETQYF; DNA: TGTGCCACCAGCAGACAACCGGGACAGGGAGAGACCCAGTACTTC; J: TRBJ2-5; V: TRBV15; size: .; D: TRBD1
CDR3: CASSAAGRDYEQYF; DNA: TGTGCCAGCAGCGCCGCCGGACGGGACTACGAGCAGTACTTC; J: TRBJ2-7; V: TRBV9; size: many; D: .
CDR3: CTSSQEKGQRENQPQHF; DNA: TGCACCAGCAGCCAAGAGAAGGGACAGAGAGAAAATCAGCCCCAGCATTTT; J: TRBJ1-5; V: TRBV1; size: .; D: .
CDR3: CASSLDRGRETQYF; DNA: TGCGCCAGCAGCCTAGACAGGGGTAGGGAGACCCAGTACTTC; J: TRBJ2-5; V: TRBV5-1; size: .; D: TRBD1
CDR3: CASSLVQGAHSPLHF; DNA: TGTGCCAGCAGCTTGGTACAGGGGGCACATTCACCCCTCCACTTT; J: TRBJ1-6; V: TRBV5-4; size: .; D: TRBD1
CDR3: CASSRDRNTEAFF; DNA: TGTGCCAGCAGTCGGGACAGAAACACTGAAGCTTTCTTT; J: TRBJ1-1; V: TRBV27; size: .; D: TRBD1
CDR3: CASTRADGNTIYF; DNA: TGTGCCAGTACCAGGGCAGATGGAAACACCATATATTTT; J: TRBJ1-3; V: TRBV19; size: .; D: .
CDR3: CASSQGLGGVQITEAFF; DNA: TGCGCCAGCAGCCAGGGGTTAGGGGGGGTCCAGATCACTGAAGCTTTCTTT; J: TRBJ1-1; V: TRBV4-3; size: once; D: .
CDR3: CASSQDLGGVNTEAFF; DNA: TGTGCCAGCAGCCAAGATCTAGGGGGTGTCAACACTGAAGCTTTCTTT; J: TRBJ1-1; V: TRBV14; size: .; D: .
CDR3: CASSQVQTSSGNTIYF; DNA: TGCGCCAGCAGCCAAGTACAGACCTCCTCTGGAAACACCATATATTTT; J: TRBJ1-3; V: TRBV4-3; size: .; D: .
CDR3: CASRGDRNTGELFF; DNA: TGTGCCAGCAGGGGGGACAGGAACACCGGGGAGCTGTTTTTT; J: TRBJ2-2; V: TRBV2; size: .; D: TRBD1
CDR3: CASSLEGTGGSPLHF; DNA: TGTGCCAGCAGCTTAGAAGGGACAGGGGGTTCACCCCTCCACTTT; J: TRBJ1-6; V: TRBV11-1; size: .; D: TRBD1
CDR3: CASSGLTGSENTEAFF; DNA: TGTGCCAGCAGTGGGTTAACAGGGAGTGAGAACACTGAAGCTTTCTTT; J: TRBJ1-1; V: TRBV25-1; size: .; D: .
CDR3: CASSYSGTGNTEQYF; DNA: TGTGCCAGCAGTTACTCGGGGACAGGGAATACCGAGCAGTACTTC; J: TRBJ2-7; V: TRBV6-5; size: .; D: TRBD1
CDR3: CASSYVGRGETQYF; DNA: TGTGCCAGCAGTTACGTAGGTCGAGGGGAGACCCAGTACTTC; J: TRBJ2-5; V: TRBV6-6; size: .; D: .
CDR3: CASRSPGGGGADTQYF; DNA: TGTGCCAGTAGGTCCCCCGGAGGGGGCGGAGCAGATACGCAGTATTTT; J: TRBJ2-3; V: TRBV19; size: .; D: .
CDR3: CASSLDRNYGYTF; DNA: TGTGCCAGCAGTTTGGACAGGAACTATGGCTACACCTTC; J: TRBJ1-2; V: TRBV12-3/TRBV12-4; size: once; D: TRBD1
CDR3: CASSFSSLNEQFF; DNA: TGTGCCAGCAGTTTTAGCAGTCTAAATGAGCAGTTCTTC; J: TRBJ2-1; V: TRBV12-3/TRBV12-4; size: .; D: .
CDR3: CASSQRAGQSEAFF; DNA: TGTGCCAGCAGTCAAAGGGCAGGACAGTCTGAAGCTTTCTTT; J: TRBJ1-1; V: TRBV3-1/TRBV3-2; size: few; D: .
CDR3: CASSTGNEQFF; DNA: TGTGCCAGCAGTACAGGAAATGAGCAGTTCTTC; J: TRBJ2-1; V: TRBV2; size: .; D: .